The TCR beta chain under discussion was sequenced for a study of T cell responses to AZD1222 COVID-19 vaccine. Study observations and caveats: Mostly white British, mostly female donors; authors suggested clonal diversity may be underestimated. Unmutated variant regions reportedly attract nearly half of all spike-specific TCRs. Regions 160-218 and 743-854 dominated among vaccine-associated CD4 TCRs spanning spike. It was only after the peak T cell response that any repertoires were sampled.

Produced via immunoSEQ multiplex PCR; TCRdb's table is partial and in-frame only. The repertoire includes roughly 140,000 clones, approximately 89% of them detected once, and 2% to 2.5% sits in the top ten. This clone occurred once. Its antigen is as yet unknown. CDR1 and CDR2 (germline): LNHDA, SQIVND (reference sequence). Trimming took off 5 bases at V and 5 bases at J, with 19 bases between the two ends. The CDR3 spans 16 residues. This material consisted of peripheral blood, taken on day 0 of AZD1222 vaccination. The source is an adult in good health. J is TRBJ1-5 and V is TRBV19; TRBD1 is a possible D gene (6 bases). The CDR3 region is CASSLRRTVGDQPQHF. CDR3 nucleotides: TGTGCCAGTAGTCTCCGGCGGACAGTCGGAGATCAGCCCCAGCATTTT.